Below are 20 T cell receptor beta chains sequenced from a single sample in a study of long-term antiretroviral therapy in people with HIV. An immunoSEQ assay, version v3.0, was performed at survey level. Libraries were prepared by immunoSEQ multiplex PCR; TCRdb keeps only in-frame clonotypes and omits some of them. The sample yields some 23,000 clones, under 85% seen once. Sequenced here: unsorted PBMCs, sampled 1.1 years before starting antiretroviral therapy. The source of these receptors is a woman aged 40 to 50 with HIV.

CDR3 nucleotide sequence: TGCGCCAGCAGCTTGTCCCCAGGGGACGAGCAGTTCTTC. It translates to CASSLSPGDEQFF. V and J are TRBV5-1 and TRBJ2-1, with D possibly being TRBD1 (6 bases). This CDR3 is built from 13 residues. Germline V gene data show CDR1 as SGHRS and CDR2 as YFSETQ. V lost 1 base and J lost 10, with 12 bases in between.

The V call is TRBV10-2, the J call TRBJ1-1, with 7 bases that match TRBD1. The germline gives CDR1 WSHSY, CDR2 SAAADI. J lost 4 bases, V lost 5 bases, and 4 bases had no gene match. The length of the CDR3 is 13 residues. CDR3 in DNA: TGCGCCAGCAGTCCAGGGGGGTCCACTGAAGCTTTCTTT. Encoded protein: CASSPGGSTEAFF.

The CDR3 DNA reads TGTGCCAGCAGCTTAGCGTGGAGTCTGGGCAATCAGCCCCAGCATTTT. It yields the protein CASSLAWSLGNQPQHF. V gene TRBV7-8 combines with J gene TRBJ1-5; no firm D call. CDR1 and CDR2 (germline): SGHVS, FQNEAQ. The CDR3 has 16 residues. V shed 0 bases and J shed 2 bases, with 11 bases lying between them.

The genes are TRBV7-2 and TRBJ2-1; D remains unclear. V was trimmed by 3 bases and J by 13 bases, leaving 13 bases between them. This CDR3 spans 12 amino acids. Germline CDR1 and CDR2: SGHTA and FQGNSA. DNA for the CDR3: TGTGCCAGCAGCTTCTTGGCTAGGTTCCAGTTCTTC. Its protein is CASSFLARFQFF.

The chain combines TRBV18 with TRBJ1-1; D may be TRBD1 (6 bases). With 0 bases removed from V and 4 bases from J, the gap between germline ends came to 18 bases. Germline V gene lookup returns CDR1 KGHSH and CDR2 LQKENI. The CDR3 spans 17 residues. Here the CDR3 DNA reads TGTGCCAGCTCACCACCGGCGTCAGGGGCCTCACCCACTGAAGCTTTCTTT. This gives the protein CASSPPASGASPTEAFF.

CDR3 sequence (DNA): TGTGCCAGCAGCGTAGCTCCCCAGACGAGCGCAGATACGCAGTATTTT. Translating gives CASSVAPQTSADTQYF. The rearrangement links TRBV9 to TRBJ2-3, with D unclear. Germline-derived CDR1 and CDR2 are SGDLS and YYNGEE. Trimming took off 0 bases at V and 4 bases at J, with 15 bases between the two ends. The CDR3 totals 16 residues.

The chain uses TRBV5-1 and TRBJ1-5; no firm D call. Between the trimmed V and J ends, which lost 0 bases and 5 bases, there was a span of 6 bases. The CDR3 length is 13 residues. Germline V CDR1 and CDR2: SGHRS, YFSETQ. Written as DNA, the CDR3 is TGCGCCAGCAGCTTGGGGTGGGATCAGCCCCAGCATTTT. It codes for CASSLGWDQPQHF. Complete variable domain (other parts from reference TRBV5-1 and TRBJ1-5): KAGVTQTPRYLIKTRGQQVTLSCSPISGHRSVSWYQQTPGQGLQFLFEYFSETQRNKGNFPGRFSGRQFSNSRSEMNVSTLELGDSALYLCASSLGWDQPQHFGDGTRLSIL.

The rearrangement uses TRBV30 and TRBJ1-4, with D possibly TRBD1 on 5 matching bases. Trimming shortened V by 2 bases and J by 7 bases, and 14 bases separated the two germline ends. The CDR3 runs to 14 residues. Germline V gives CDR1 GTSNPN, CDR2 SVGIG (reference sequence). CDR3 in DNA: TGTGCCTGGAGTCCTCGGGGGAGGTCTGAAAAACTGTTTTTT. It translates to CAWSPRGRSEKLFF.

The chain combines TRBV2 with TRBJ2-1; D tentatively fits TRBD1 or TRBD2 (5 bases each). CDR3 size: 12 residues. V was pared by 7 bases and J by 7 bases, with 11 bases between. Per the germline V gene, CDR1 is SNHLY and CDR2 is FYNNEI. CDR3 DNA sequence: TGTGCCAGCACTAGGGACCGAAATGAGCAGTTCTTC. It translates to CASTRDRNEQFF.

The chain couples TRBV7-6 to TRBJ2-7, with D possibly TRBD2 on 6 matching bases. The V end lost 0 bases, the J end lost 2 bases, and 8 bases lay between the germline ends. CDR1 is SGHVS, CDR2 FNYEAQ, per germline. The CDR3 length is 14 residues. The CDR3 DNA reads TGTGCCAGCAGCTTAGCTAGCGGAGCCTACGAGCAGTACTTC. This codes for CASSLASGAYEQYF.

The chain is built from TRBV5-8 and TRBJ2-7; TRBD1 agrees at 9 bases. The trim removed 3 bases at V and 4 bases at J, leaving 5 bases unmatched. The CDR3 is made up of 14 amino acids. Germline lookup yields CDR1 SGHTS and CDR2 YDEGEE. CDR3 in DNA: TGTGCCAGCAGCTGGACCGGGACAGGGTACGAGCAGTACTTC. This gives the protein CASSWTGTGYEQYF.

The chain couples TRBV4-1 to TRBJ2-3; the match to TRBD2 covers 13 bases. The J segment lost 2 bases and the V segment lost 1 base, leaving 6 bases of the junction unmatched. Germline-derived CDR1 and CDR2 are MGHRA and YSYEKL. This CDR3 has 18 residues. In DNA, the CDR3 is TGCGCCAGCAGCCAAGCCCCTACTAGCGGGGGGGTCACAGATACGCAGTATTTT. Translation gives CASSQAPTSGGVTDTQYF.

The chain links TRBV30 to TRBJ2-5; no firm D call. The germline gives CDR1 GTSNPN, CDR2 SVGIG (reference sequence). V lost 2 bases and J 2 bases, leaving 9 bases between the germline ends. The CDR3 loop spans 13 amino acids. The CDR3 loop is CAWSKWLQETQYF. CDR3 coding DNA: TGTGCCTGGAGTAAGTGGCTGCAAGAGACCCAGTACTTC.

The genes are TRBV29-1 and TRBJ2-1; maybe TRBD1 (6 bases). This CDR3 region has 11 residues. CDR1 SQVTM and CDR2 ANQGSEA come from the germline V gene. Between the trimmed V and J ends, which lost 3 bases and 9 bases, there was a span of 9 bases. The CDR3 DNA reads as TGCAGCGTTGAGGACAGTATTGAGCAGTTCTTC. It encodes CSVEDSIEQFF.

This rearrangement joins TRBV20-1 to TRBJ1-2; D not resolved. CDR3 size: 10 residues. The germline V and J ends were trimmed by 3 bases and 2 bases, with 1 base remaining between them. Germline V gene data show CDR1 as DFQATT and CDR2 as SNEGSKA (reference sequence). The CDR3 region is CSASNYGYTF. CDR3 bases: TGCAGTGCTAGCAACTATGGCTACACCTTC.

The chain joins TRBV10-3 to TRBJ1-2; D is possibly TRBD1 (5 bases). V shed 6 bases and J shed 2 bases, with 10 bases lying between them. CDR1 is ENHRY and CDR2 is SYGVKD in the germline V gene. This CDR3 has 13 amino acids. The CDR3 here is CAIRADRNYGYTF. The DNA for the CDR3 is TGTGCCATCAGAGCAGACAGAAACTATGGCTACACCTTC.

The CDR3 sequence: CATARGENEKLFF. The CDR3 coding sequence is TGTGCCACCGCAAGGGGGGAGAATGAAAAACTGTTTTTT. The gene calls are TRBV7-9 and TRBJ1-4; the D gene is possibly TRBD1 (6 bases). CDR3 length: 13 residues. Germline assignment: CDR1 SEHNR and CDR2 FQNEAQ (reference sequence). The V gene lost 10 bases and the J gene lost 5 bases, with 14 bases spanning the gap.

V gene TRBV5-1 combines with J gene TRBJ2-5; TRBD2 aligns across 10 bases. V shed 4 bases and J 3 bases; nucleotides not matched to a gene: 6. Germline V CDR1 and CDR2: SGHRS, YFSETQ. The CDR3 has 15 amino acids. CDR3 protein: CASSGSGRREETQYF. The CDR3 nucleotides are TGCGCCAGCAGCGGTAGCGGGAGGAGGGAAGAGACCCAGTACTTC.

The V call is TRBV6-1, the J call TRBJ2-7, with unresolved D. The V end lost 2 bases, the J end lost 4 bases, and 3 bases lay between the germline ends. This CDR3 is 11 amino acids long. The germline V gene has CDR1 MNHNS and CDR2 SASEGT. CDR3 sequence: CASSELYEQYF. DNA for the CDR3: TGTGCCAGCAGTGAACTGTACGAGCAGTACTTC.

The chain links TRBV7-9 to TRBJ2-4, with 11 bases fitting TRBD2. The CDR3 length is 15 residues. CDR1 and CDR2 (germline): SEHNR, FQNEAQ (reference sequence). V trimming: 2 bases; J trimming: 6 bases; junction bases outside the gene matches: 3. DNA for the CDR3: TGTGCCAGCAGCTTAACTAGCGGGAGCCTAAACATTCAGTACTTC. Translating gives CASSLTSGSLNIQYF.